This entry describes one TCR beta chain. The target antigen is unknown. The ends were cut back, 5 bases at V and 1 base at J, with 13 bases in the middle. The CDR3 covers 15 residues. The germline V gene has CDR1 MNHNY and CDR2 SVGAGI (reference sequence). The record originates from a study of cytomegalovirus exposure and HLA in healthy donors. This PCR relied on a set of 60 Vbeta primers and 13 Jbeta primers. The table came from immunoSEQ multiplex PCR; TCRdb's copy has only in-frame clones and leaves some out. Its listing shows 120,000 to 150,000 clones. Overall study results and limits: Investigators reported 150 to 200 TCR beta chains as tied to cytomegalovirus. Researchers reported that a few CMV-associated chains were confirmed in vitro as CMV antigen-specific. Relative to the roughly 700-donor mean, N-insertions were reportedly fewer in an Asian-associated ancestry cluster in a later analysis.

The sequence derives from a woman between 18 and 29 years old in good health and CMV-seronegative. Material for sequencing was PBMCs. This sequence joins TRBV6-6 and TRBJ2-3; TRBD2 is a possible D gene (6 bases). CDR3 sequence: CASSMLREGTDTQYF. The CDR3 DNA is TGTGCCAGCAGTATGTTGAGGGAGGGCACAGATACGCAGTATTTT.